This entry lists 25 T cell receptor beta chains sequenced from one sample in a study of shared clonotypes between healthy human individuals. Produced via immunoSEQ multiplex PCR; TCRdb's table is partial and in-frame only. The sample carries roughly 1,800,000 clones, just under 95% recorded once. CD45RO-negative, CCR7-selected cells formed the naive CD8 fraction, which excluded terminally differentiated effector memory CD45RA+ cells. Sample: naive CD8+ T cells sorted from blood. Receptors were obtained from a man aged 18 to 30 in good health.

The chain combines TRBV6-5 with TRBJ1-1; maybe TRBD1 (6 bases). Germline V gene sequence: CDR1 MNHEY, CDR2 SVGAGI. The ends were cut back, 0 bases at V and 8 bases at J, with 10 bases in the middle. The CDR3 has 13 amino acids. CDR3 sequence: CASSYSDSLEAFF. CDR3 nucleotides: TGTGCCAGCAGTTACTCGGACAGCTTAGAAGCTTTCTTT.

The chain combines TRBV5-6 with TRBJ2-1; the match to TRBD1 covers 9 bases. There are 14 residues in the CDR3. V dropped 4 bases and J dropped 5; count of bases not matched to a gene: 4. Looked up from germline, CDR1 is SGHDT and CDR2 is YYEEEE. The chain's CDR3 is CASSLWDRDNEQFF. The CDR3 DNA reads TGTGCCAGCAGCCTATGGGACAGGGACAATGAGCAGTTCTTC. The full variable domain, in which reference TRBV5-6 and TRBJ2-1 provide the parts outside the CDR3, is DAGVTQSPTHLIKTRGQQVTLRCSPKSGHDTVSWYQQALGQGPQFIFQYYEEEERQRGNFPDRFSGHQFPNYSSELNVNALLLGDSALYLCASSLWDRDNEQFFGPGTRLTVL.

V is TRBV11-2 and J is TRBJ2-3; TRBD2 might be the D (6 bases). This CDR3 region has 17 residues. Germline CDR1 SGHAT, CDR2 FQNNGV. V was pared by 4 bases and J by 5 bases, with 22 bases between. The CDR3 here is CASSSELGSGWVDTQYF. The DNA of the CDR3 is TGTGCCAGCAGCTCCGAGCTGGGTAGCGGTTGGGTAGATACGCAGTATTTT.

The rearrangement joins TRBV27 to TRBJ2-7, with TRBD2 matching over 8 bases. Germline trimming cut 5 bases from V and 5 bases from J; bases unmatched to any gene: 8. The germline V gene encodes CDR1 MNHEY and CDR2 SMNVEV (reference sequence). The CDR3 consists of 14 residues. CDR3 sequence (DNA): TGTGCCAGCAGTACCCGAGGAGCGGGAGACGAGCAGTACTTC. Translation gives CASSTRGAGDEQYF.

J is TRBJ1-2 and V is TRBV7-9, with TRBD1 identical over 8 bases. The V gene end was trimmed by 5 bases and the J gene end by 6 bases; junction bases not matched to a gene: 14. CDR3 length: 16 amino acids. Germline V gene lookup returns CDR1 SEHNR and CDR2 FQNEAQ (reference sequence). The CDR3 DNA reads TGTGCCAGCAGCCCTACCCCGGGCAGGGGGCTTGATGGCTACACCTTC. It codes for CASSPTPGRGLDGYTF.

The chain has TRBV28 and TRBJ2-3, with D possibly being TRBD1 (9 bases). The germline V gene encodes CDR1 MDHEN and CDR2 SYDVKM. This CDR3 spans 14 amino acids. Trimming took off 6 bases at V and 6 bases at J, with 16 bases between the two ends. This chain's CDR3 is CASSPGGTGDTQYF. The CDR3 DNA reads TGTGCCAGCAGCCCGGGGGGGACAGGGGATACGCAGTATTTT.

J is TRBJ2-1 and V is TRBV7-8; the match to TRBD2 covers 14 bases. Looked up from germline, CDR1 is SGHVS and CDR2 is FQNEAQ. The V segment lost 4 bases and the J segment 9 bases; nucleotides outside the gene matches: 5. This CDR3 is built from 15 residues. CDR3 sequence: CASSYGTSGSLEQFF. The CDR3 DNA follows: TGTGCCAGCAGCTACGGGACTAGCGGGAGTCTTGAGCAGTTCTTC.

The rearrangement uses TRBV30 and TRBJ2-5, with 11 bases that match TRBD2. The V gene's germline CDR1 is GTSNPN and CDR2 SVGIG (reference sequence). The CDR3 length is 15 residues. J was trimmed by 3 bases and V by 0 bases; bases with no gene match: 3. The DNA of the CDR3 is TGTGCCTGGAGTGTTGGACTAGCGGGCAAAGAGACCCAGTACTTC. It codes for CAWSVGLAGKETQYF.

On this clone: The identical CDR3 is also encoded by other nucleotide sequences in the sample. The genes are TRBV9 and TRBJ1-4; 7 positions match TRBD1. The junction had 2 bases not matched to a gene; V was cut back by 0 bases and J by 3 bases. The germline gives CDR1 SGDLS, CDR2 YYNGEE. The CDR3 has 15 amino acids. CDR3 nucleotide sequence: TGTGCCAGCAGCGTAGCCGGGACAGCTAATGAAAAACTGTTTTTT. Protein: CASSVAGTANEKLFF.

The chain uses TRBV10-1 and TRBJ2-7, with TRBD2 as a possible D gene (6 bases). Trimming removed 3 bases from V and 2 bases from J, with 14 bases in between. CDR1 is WNHNN and CDR2 is SYGVQD in the germline V gene (reference sequence). This CDR3 has 15 residues. CDR3 DNA sequence: TGCGCCAGCAGTGATTGGAGGGAGGCCACCTACGAGCAGTACTTC. Translating it yields CASSDWREATYEQYF.

The chain combines TRBV7-2 with TRBJ2-7, with 8 bases aligning to TRBD2. V was pared by 5 bases and J by 2 bases, with 8 bases of the junction left unmatched. CDR3 length equals 15 residues. Germline lookup yields CDR1 SGHTA and CDR2 FQGNSA. As DNA, the CDR3 is TGTGCCAGCAGCCCGGGAGCGGGAGCCACCTACGAGCAGTACTTC. Translated, it gives CASSPGAGATYEQYF.

This chain connects TRBV7-9 to TRBJ1-1; weak D call: TRBD1 (6 bases). Germline V gene lookup returns CDR1 SEHNR and CDR2 FQNEAQ (reference sequence). Deletions cut 5 bases from V and 6 bases from J, with 16 bases between. The CDR3 totals 14 residues. Here the CDR3 DNA reads TGTGCCAGCAGCCCAGGGGCAGGAGCTTCTGAAGCTTTCTTT. Its translation is CASSPGAGASEAFF.

DNA of the CDR3: TGCGCCAGCAGCCCCGCGGGGGCCTTAGAGGAGCAGTTCTTC. Its protein product is CASSPAGALEEQFF. This rearrangement joins TRBV4-3 to TRBJ2-1, with D maybe TRBD2 (7 bases). Looked up from germline, CDR1 is LGHNA and CDR2 is YSLEER. This CDR3 region has 14 residues. Trimming left V 4 bases short and J 10 bases short, with 17 bases between.

The J gene is TRBJ2-5, the V gene TRBV7-9; D is possibly TRBD2 (6 bases). Trimming stripped 1 base from V and 5 bases from J, with 8 bases between. From germline, CDR1 is SEHNR and CDR2 FQNEAQ (reference sequence). CDR3 length: 13 amino acids. For the CDR3, the DNA is TGTGCCAGCAGCTTAGTACTAGCTGAGACCCAGTACTTC. Translating gives CASSLVLAETQYF.

This chain links TRBV30 with TRBJ2-7; D is uncertain. CDR3 size: 12 residues. Trimming stripped 7 bases from V and 3 bases from J, with 13 bases between. Germline V gives CDR1 GTSNPN, CDR2 SVGIG (reference sequence). In DNA, the CDR3 is TGTGCCTCCCTTTCGAAGGGCTACGAGCAGTACTTC. Its protein product is CASLSKGYEQYF.

This clone has only one observation. The genes are TRBV6-5 and TRBJ1-5; 9 nucleotides align to TRBD1. This CDR3 is built from 15 residues. The germline V gene has CDR1 MNHEY and CDR2 SVGAGI. V shed 6 bases, J shed 4 bases, and the junction held 7 bases outside the gene matches. CDR3 loop: CASSMGQGGNQPQHF. CDR3 DNA: TGTGCCAGCAGCATGGGACAGGGCGGTAATCAGCCCCAGCATTTT.

The V gene is TRBV19, the J gene TRBJ2-7; D is possibly TRBD2 (5 bases). This CDR3 region has 14 residues. Germline CDR1 and CDR2: LNHDA and SQIVND (reference sequence). V dropped 3 bases and J dropped 1 base, with 10 bases sitting between them. The CDR3 loop is CASSIGIGSYEQYF. In DNA form, the CDR3 reads TGTGCCAGTAGTATCGGGATCGGGTCCTACGAGCAGTACTTC.

This rearrangement joins TRBV29-1 to TRBJ1-4; D remains unclear. Trimming shortened V by 1 base and J by 4 bases, and 7 bases separated the two germline ends. CDR3 length: 13 residues. Germline assignment: CDR1 SQVTM and CDR2 ANQGSEA. The CDR3 sequence is CSVEGHNNEKLFF. The CDR3 DNA sequence: TGCAGCGTTGAAGGGCACAATAATGAAAAACTGTTTTTT.

The chain links TRBV28 to TRBJ1-2; D might be TRBD1 (5 bases). Germline CDR1 is MDHEN and CDR2 is SYDVKM. The CDR3 runs to 13 residues. V was trimmed by 5 bases and J by 6 bases, leaving 13 bases between them. CDR3 nucleotide sequence: TGTGCCAGCAGTCCGTCTCGAGGGGATGGCTACACCTTC. This codes for CASSPSRGDGYTF.

The CDR3 protein is CASSIGGDGNEQFF. DNA of the CDR3: TGTGCCAGTAGTATAGGCGGGGACGGCAATGAGCAGTTCTTC. The gene calls are TRBV19 and TRBJ2-1; D is perhaps TRBD2 (6 bases). The CDR3 has 14 residues. CDR1 and CDR2 from the germline V gene are LNHDA and SQIVND (reference sequence). V shed 1 base and J shed 6 bases, with 10 bases lying between them.

A note on this clone: One end of the junction varies from germline; a read error may be responsible. The rearrangement links TRBV6-5 to TRBJ1-1; 8 nucleotides match TRBD1. There are 8 residues in the CDR3. CDR1 and CDR2 from the germline V gene are MNHEY and SVGAGI. The CDR3 DNA reads as TGCCAGGGGGCGGTAGCTTTCTTT. This translates into CQGAVAFF.

The V call is TRBV13, the J call TRBJ2-7; D could derive from TRBD1 or TRBD2 (7 bases each). The CDR3 contains 17 residues. Germline-derived CDR1 and CDR2 are PRHDT and FYEKMQ (reference sequence). V lost 0 bases and J 3 bases, leaving 18 bases between the germline ends. CDR3 bases: TGTGCCAGCAGCTTAGGCCAGGGGGGGGCTCCGGTCTACGAGCAGTACTTC. This codes for CASSLGQGGAPVYEQYF.

The chain joins TRBV5-6 to TRBJ2-3; a weak D match, TRBD2 (6 bases). V lost 1 base to trimming and J lost 3 bases, with 9 bases between them. This CDR3 contains 14 residues. The germline CDR1 and CDR2 sequences are SGHDT and YYEEEE. The CDR3 loop is CASSLTGETDTQYF. The CDR3 DNA reads TGTGCCAGCAGCTTGACGGGGGAAACAGATACGCAGTATTTT.

This rearrangement joins TRBV4-1 to TRBJ2-1; D call uncertain. In germline, CDR1 is MGHRA, CDR2 YSYEKL. The CDR3 consists of 13 residues. V dropped 4 bases and J dropped 4 bases, with 8 bases sitting between them. The DNA for the CDR3 is TGCGCCAGCAGCCGAGAAGATTACAATGAGCAGTTCTTC. Translating gives CASSREDYNEQFF.

Concerning this clone: Distinct nucleotide sequences in the sample also encode this CDR3. The V and J genes are TRBV27 and TRBJ1-2; tentatively, D is TRBD1 (6 bases). This CDR3 region has 14 residues. Germline V gives CDR1 MNHEY, CDR2 SMNVEV (reference sequence). Trimming stripped 2 bases from V and 4 bases from J, with 11 bases between. The CDR3 sequence: CASSLGGRGYGYTF. CDR3 coding DNA: TGTGCCAGCAGTTTAGGGGGGCGCGGCTATGGCTACACCTTC.